What follows is one TCR beta chain and its context. There is no known antigen for this receptor. No much larger clonotype is one base removed from it; base qualities were not supplied. The immunoSEQ Assay, a bias-controlled multiplex PCR, was used to amplify TCRbeta CDR3 regions from genomic DNA. For the original study's pipeline: Within the assay, amplification of reference gene primers was used to estimate how many nucleated cells each sample contained. To quantify the absolute abundance of each unique TCRbeta CDR3 rearrangement, sequence reads were collapsed and filtered. For each sample, productive Simpson clonality was calculated as the square root of Simpson's diversity index over productive rearrangements. This is the immuneACCESS table as TCRdb keeps it, with only in-frame sequences that have V and J called. A part of the clones is gone; compared with another copy, unresolved V genes explain less than half, and the rest is unexplained. Clone size and the V and J calls come from that table; the DNA yielded D and trimming. The sample data list under 200,000 clones, and roughly 83% of these were observed just once. 4.5% to 7% of the sample belongs to the ten largest clones.

The source of the sample is a study of blood T cell repertoires in COVID-19 (dated by TCRdb to the early 2020s). Broadly, across the study: Collaborator samples came from the United States, Italy and Spain and covered acute and convalescent phases of COVID-19. The sample metadata nearly always contained a de-identified subject ID, COVID-19 status, age in years and sex. The dataset comprised deeply sampled blood TCRbeta repertoires from subjects exposed to, actively infected with, or recovered from COVID-19. The repertoires were released in a freely available public database meant as a resource for research on the immune response to SARS-CoV-2. HLA class I and class II types, where available, came from metadata supplied by the sample provider rather than from assay-based typing. Samples were obtained from the ongoing ImmuneRACE study (first 160 participants) and from 950 to 1,500 subjects provided by 6 global collaborators. The prospective study material was composed of cDNA or gDNA derived from T cells, B-cell-depleted T cells, or PBMCs.

Taken from the germline V gene, the CDR1 and CDR2 loops are SGDLS and YYNGEE. The CDR3 goes from the cysteine to the phenylalanine over 13 residues. The DNA shown is the 39-base CDR3, in frame from base 1. V loses 0 bases, J loses 10 bases, and the germline ends lie 8 bases apart. Summary of the overall study and its limitations: The quantity of clinical and demographic metadata differed by source and by participant and was supplied without curation.

Participants in the prospective study were enrolled through a virtual design, were aged roughly 18 to 100 years, and lived in under 25 United States geographic areas. In the prospective study, cohorts were assigned on the basis of participant-reported clinical history obtained from a screening survey and a study questionnaire. In the prospective study, whole blood, serum and a nasopharyngeal or oropharyngeal swab were collected from each participant by mobile phlebotomists. Participants in the prospective study had the option to provide additional blood draws and questionnaires over an approximately 2-month period. Before DNA extraction, prospective study blood samples were shipped either frozen or at room temperature.

This clonotype originated in a man aged 40-49 years with acute COVID-19. This sequence uses TRBV9 and TRBJ1-6, with an unclear D gene assignment. The sample consisted of PBMCs or T cells enriched from blood (not recorded which). The base sequence is TGTGCCAGCAGCGTAGGGGAGTGGTCACCCCTCCACTTT. This translates into CASSVGEWSPLHF.